This T cell receptor beta chain was captured by sequencing in a study of blood T cells in healthy people across ages. On the study more broadly: Template switching retrieved approximately one barcoded beta molecule for each two T cells.

Whole-study results and caveats: The long-lived group displayed more naive CD4+ cells, plus higher diversity, than the aged donors did.

The authors ran a second PCR of about 7 to 12 cycles using a sample-barcoded 5' primer and a J-beta primer mix. TCRdb processed the 5' RACE reads anew with MiXCR; each CDR3 protein has one entry. The sample records fewer than 1 million distinct CDR3 sequences, roughly 44% being singletons. This clonotype was observed a handful of times. Its antigen is not identified. Aged roughly 6 to 100, donors were systemically healthy Caucasians from Russia. CDR1 is LGHDT and CDR2 is YNNKEL in the germline V gene (reference sequence). The CDR3 runs to 13 residues. V gave up 10 bases and J gave up 0 bases, with 12 bases separating them.

The rearrangement joins TRBV3-1 to TRBJ2-5; D remains ambiguous. The material sequenced was blood. The sequence was obtained from a man in his 60s in good health. CDR3 region: CATRRAYQETQYF. CDR3 bases: TGTGCCACCCGGAGAGCGTACCAAGAGACCCAGTACTTC.